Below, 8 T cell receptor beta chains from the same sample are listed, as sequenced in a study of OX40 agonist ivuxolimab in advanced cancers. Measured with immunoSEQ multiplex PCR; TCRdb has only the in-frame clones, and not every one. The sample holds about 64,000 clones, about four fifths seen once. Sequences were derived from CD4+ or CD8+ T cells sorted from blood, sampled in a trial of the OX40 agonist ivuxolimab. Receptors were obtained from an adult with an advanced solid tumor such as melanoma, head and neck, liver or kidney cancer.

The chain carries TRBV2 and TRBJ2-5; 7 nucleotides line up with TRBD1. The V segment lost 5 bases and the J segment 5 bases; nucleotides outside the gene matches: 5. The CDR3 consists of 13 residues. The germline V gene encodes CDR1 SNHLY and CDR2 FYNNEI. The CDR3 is CASSSQGEETQYF. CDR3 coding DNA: TGTGCCAGCAGTTCTCAGGGGGAGGAGACCCAGTACTTC.

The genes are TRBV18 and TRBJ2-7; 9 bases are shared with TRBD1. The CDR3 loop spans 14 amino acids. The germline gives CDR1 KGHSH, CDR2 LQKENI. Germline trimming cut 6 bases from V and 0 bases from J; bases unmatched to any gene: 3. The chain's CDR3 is CASSTTGGSYEQYF. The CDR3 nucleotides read TGTGCCAGCTCTACGACAGGGGGCTCCTACGAGCAGTACTTC.

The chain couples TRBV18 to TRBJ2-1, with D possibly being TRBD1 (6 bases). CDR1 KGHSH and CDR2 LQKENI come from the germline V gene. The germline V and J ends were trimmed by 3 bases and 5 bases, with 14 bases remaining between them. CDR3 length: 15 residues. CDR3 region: CASSPIRTVDNEQFF. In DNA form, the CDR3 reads TGTGCCAGCTCACCCATCCGGACAGTAGACAATGAGCAGTTCTTC.

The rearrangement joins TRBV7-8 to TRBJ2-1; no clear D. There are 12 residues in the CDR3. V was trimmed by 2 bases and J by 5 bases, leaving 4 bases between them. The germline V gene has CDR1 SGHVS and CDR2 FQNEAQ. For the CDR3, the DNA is TGTGCCAGCAGCTTAACGAACAATGAGCAGTTCTTC. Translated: CASSLTNNEQFF.

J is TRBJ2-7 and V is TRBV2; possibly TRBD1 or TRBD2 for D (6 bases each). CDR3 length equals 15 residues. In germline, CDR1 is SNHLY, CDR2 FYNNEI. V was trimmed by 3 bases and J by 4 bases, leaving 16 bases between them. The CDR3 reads CASSEFVGGGYEQYF. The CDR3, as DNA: TGTGCCAGCAGTGAGTTTGTCGGGGGCGGGTACGAGCAGTACTTC.

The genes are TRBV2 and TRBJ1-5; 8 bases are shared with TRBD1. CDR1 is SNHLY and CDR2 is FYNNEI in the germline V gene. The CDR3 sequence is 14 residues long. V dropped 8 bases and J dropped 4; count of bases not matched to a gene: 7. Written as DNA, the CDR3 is TGTGCCAGCTGGACAGGGCAAACGAATCAGCCCCAGCATTTT. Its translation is CASWTGQTNQPQHF.

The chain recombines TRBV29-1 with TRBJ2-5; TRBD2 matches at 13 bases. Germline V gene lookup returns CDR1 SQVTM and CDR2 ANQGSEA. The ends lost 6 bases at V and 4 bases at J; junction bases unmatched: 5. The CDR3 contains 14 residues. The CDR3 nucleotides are TGCAGCGTACTAGCGGGAGGGGGAGGAGAGACCCAGTACTTC. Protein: CSVLAGGGGETQYF.

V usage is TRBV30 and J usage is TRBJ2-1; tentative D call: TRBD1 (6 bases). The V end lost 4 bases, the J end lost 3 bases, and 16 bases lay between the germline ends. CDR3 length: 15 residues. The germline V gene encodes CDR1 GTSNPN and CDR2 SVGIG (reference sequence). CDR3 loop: CAWNTGTTIYNEQFF. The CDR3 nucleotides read TGTGCCTGGAATACGGGGACAACGATCTACAATGAGCAGTTCTTC.